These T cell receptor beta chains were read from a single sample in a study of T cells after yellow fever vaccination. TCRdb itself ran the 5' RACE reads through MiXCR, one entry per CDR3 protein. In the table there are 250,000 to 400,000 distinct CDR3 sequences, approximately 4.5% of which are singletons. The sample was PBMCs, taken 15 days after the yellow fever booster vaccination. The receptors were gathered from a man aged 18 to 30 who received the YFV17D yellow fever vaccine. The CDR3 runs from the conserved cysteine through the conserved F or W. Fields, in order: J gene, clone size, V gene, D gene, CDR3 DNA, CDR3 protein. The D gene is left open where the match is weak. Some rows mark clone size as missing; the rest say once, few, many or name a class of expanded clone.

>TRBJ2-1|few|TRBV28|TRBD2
TGTGCCAGCAGATCAGGGCGGGGGGTCTCCTACAATGAGCAGTTCTTC
CASRSGRGVSYNEQFF
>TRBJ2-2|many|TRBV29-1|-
TGCAGCGCCAGAGGTACCGGGGAGCTGTTTTTT
CSARGTGELFF
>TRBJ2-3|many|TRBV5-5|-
TGTGCCAGCAGCTTGGGCTTGCCCCAGGGCACAGATACGCAGTATTTT
CASSLGLPQGTDTQYF
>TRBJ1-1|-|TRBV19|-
TGTGCCAGTAGCGTTACGGCGGGGGGCACTGAAGCTTTCTTT
CASSVTAGGTEAFF
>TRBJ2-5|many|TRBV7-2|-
TGTGCCAGCAGCTTAGATGGTCTGAGCAGGCAGTCCCAGTACTTC
CASSLDGLSRQSQYF
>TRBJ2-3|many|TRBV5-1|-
TGTGCCAGCAGCTTGGTAGATACGCAGTATTTT
CASSLVDTQYF
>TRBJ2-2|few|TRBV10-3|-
TGTGCCATCAACCGAGGGCAGCTTACCGGGGAGCTGTTTTTT
CAINRGQLTGELFF
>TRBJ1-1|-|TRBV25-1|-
TGTGCCAGCAGTGAAATGGGGAACACTGAAGCTTTCTTT
CASSEMGNTEAFF
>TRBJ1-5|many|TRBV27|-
TGTGCCAGCGGATTAAATCAGCCCCAGCATTTT
CASGLNQPQHF
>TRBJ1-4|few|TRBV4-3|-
TGCGCCAGCAGCCAAGATGGCGGGTCAACTAATGAAAAACTGTTTTTT
CASSQDGGSTNEKLFF